These 17 T cell receptor beta chains came from one sample sequenced in a study of cytomegalovirus exposure and HLA in healthy donors. Primers: 60 Vbeta forward and 13 Jbeta reverse. TCRdb's table, derived via immunoSEQ multiplex PCR, lists solely in-frame clones and lacks some. The repertoire holds about 160,000 clones, with roughly 80% as singletons. The sample comprised PBMCs. The receptors here all came from a male donor in good health and CMV-seropositive.

The table lists this clone with a count of one. The chain couples TRBV9 to TRBJ2-6, with D hard to call. The CDR3 runs 14 residues. The V gene lost 3 bases and the J gene lost 0 bases, with 4 bases spanning the gap. CDR1 SGDLS and CDR2 YYNGEE come from the germline V gene. CDR3 in DNA: TGTGCCAGCAGCGGGCTCTCTGGGGCCAACGTCCTGACTTTC. Amino acids: CASSGLSGANVLTF.

This clone was detected once. This chain links TRBV5-8 with TRBJ2-3; 8 bases line up with TRBD1. V was pared by 7 bases and J by 2 bases, with 6 bases of the junction left unmatched. The V gene's germline CDR1 is SGHTS and CDR2 YDEGEE. CDR3 length: 14 residues. The CDR3 region is CASVGQGTTDTQYF. The DNA of the CDR3 is TGTGCCAGCGTCGGACAGGGTACCACAGATACGCAGTATTTT.

The V gene is TRBV18, the J gene TRBJ1-1, with a weak D call TRBD1 (5 bases). Trimming removed 6 bases at V and 1 base at J, with 15 bases between. Germline V lookup: CDR1 KGHSH, CDR2 LQKENI. The CDR3 is 15 amino acids. CDR3 amino acids: CASSPPGLGNTEAFF. Here the CDR3 DNA reads TGTGCCAGCTCTCCTCCAGGGTTGGGGAACACTGAAGCTTTCTTT.

The J gene is TRBJ2-7, the V gene TRBV28, with 9 bases matching TRBD1. J lost 2 bases, V lost 4 bases, and 6 bases had no gene match. Germline V gives CDR1 MDHEN, CDR2 SYDVKM. This CDR3 has 15 amino acids. DNA for the CDR3: TGTGCCAGCAGTTCGGGACAGGGTTTTCCCTACGAGCAGTACTTC. Protein: CASSSGQGFPYEQYF. Supplemented by reference TRBV28 and TRBJ2-7, the full variable domain reads DVKVTQSSRYLVKRTGEKVFLECVQDMDHENMFWYRQDPGLGLRLIYFSYDVKMKEKGDIPEGYSVSREKKERFSLILESASTNQTSMYLCASSSGQGFPYEQYFGPGTRLTVT.

The V and J genes are TRBV6-5 and TRBJ2-1, with 7 bases aligning to TRBD1. The CDR3 sequence is 15 residues long. J lost 3 bases, V lost 8 bases, and 10 bases had no gene match. Germline-derived CDR1 and CDR2 are MNHEY and SVGAGI. The CDR3 here is CASLDPGQNYNEQFF. CDR3 DNA: TGTGCCAGCCTCGACCCGGGACAGAACTACAATGAGCAGTTCTTC.

The chain has TRBV15 and TRBJ2-7; a possible D gene is TRBD1 (6 bases). The length of the CDR3 is 12 residues. V lost 2 bases, J lost 5 bases, and 7 bases lay in between. CDR1 LNHNV and CDR2 YYDKDF come from the germline V gene (reference sequence). CDR3 amino acids: CATSRSGDEQYF. The CDR3 nucleotides are TGTGCCACCAGCAGATCAGGGGACGAGCAGTACTTC.

This rearrangement joins TRBV5-6 to TRBJ1-5; tentative D call: TRBD1 (5 bases). The V end was cut by 0 bases, the J end by 7 bases, with 14 bases between. Germline CDR1 reads SGHDT; CDR2 reads YYEEEE. This CDR3 is 15 amino acids long. The DNA for the CDR3 is TGTGCCAGCAGCTTGGCGGTTCTCCAGGGCCAGCCCCAGCATTTT. Protein: CASSLAVLQGQPQHF. The full variable domain, with the rest looked up from reference TRBV5-6 and TRBJ1-5, is DAGVTQSPTHLIKTRGQQVTLRCSPKSGHDTVSWYQQALGQGPQFIFQYYEEEERQRGNFPDRFSGHQFPNYSSELNVNALLLGDSALYLCASSLAVLQGQPQHFGDGTRLSIL.

V and J are TRBV7-2 and TRBJ2-7, with TRBD2 matching over 10 bases. The CDR3 contains 16 residues. Unmatched junction bases numbered 2, after V lost 0 bases and J lost 0 bases. Germline values: CDR1 SGHTA, CDR2 FQGNSA. Here the CDR3 DNA reads TGTGCCAGCAGCTTAGCGACTAGCGGGCCCTCCTACGAGCAGTACTTC. The encoded protein is CASSLATSGPSYEQYF.

Only a few counts were recorded for this clone. The junction differs from germline at one of its ends, possibly a read error. The rearrangement joins TRBV5-6 to TRBJ2-4, with 8 bases that match TRBD1. Germline V gene data show CDR1 as SGHDT and CDR2 as YYEEEE. CDR3 length equals 16 residues. The CDR3 is CASSLIDRGAKNSQYF. The CDR3 DNA is TGTGCCAGCAGCTTAATAGACAGGGGAGCCAAAAACAGTCAGTACTTC.

CDR3 sequence: CATSRDGGVNTEAFF. DNA of the CDR3: TGTGCCACCAGCAGAGATGGGGGGGTGAACACTGAAGCTTTCTTT. The J gene is TRBJ1-1, the V gene TRBV15, with D perhaps matching TRBD1 (5 bases). The ends were cut back, 0 bases at V and 0 bases at J, with 8 bases in the middle. The CDR3 is 15 residues long. The germline gives CDR1 LNHNV, CDR2 YYDKDF (reference sequence).

This chain uses TRBV7-8 with TRBJ1-1; tentatively, D is TRBD1 (6 bases). With 5 bases removed from V and 1 base from J, the gap between germline ends came to 14 bases. Germline lookup yields CDR1 SGHVS and CDR2 FQNEAQ. The CDR3 is made up of 15 amino acids. The CDR3 sequence: CASSDRQVANTEAFF. The CDR3 bases are TGTGCCAGCAGCGATCGACAGGTCGCGAACACTGAAGCTTTCTTT.

V and J are TRBV6-6 and TRBJ2-7, with D perhaps matching TRBD2 (5 bases). CDR3 size: 13 residues. V lost 10 bases, J lost 3 bases, and 16 bases lay in between. Germline V CDR1 and CDR2: MNHNY, SVGAGI (reference sequence). The CDR3: CATAEIARYEQYF. CDR3 nucleotide sequence: TGTGCCACCGCGGAAATAGCGCGCTACGAGCAGTACTTC.

This clone occurred many times. This chain connects TRBV5-1 to TRBJ2-7, with a possible D match to TRBD1 (6 bases). Trimming pared 5 bases from V and 7 bases from J, leaving 22 bases between. Per germline, CDR1 SGHRS and CDR2 YFSETQ. The CDR3 is made up of 15 amino acids. The CDR3 nucleotides read TGCGCCAGCAGACCGGACAGTGAAATTCCTGGGGAGCAGTACTTC. Translating it yields CASRPDSEIPGEQYF.

The rearrangement uses TRBV27 and TRBJ2-7, with a possible D match to TRBD2 (5 bases). V was trimmed by 3 bases and J by 7 bases, leaving 10 bases between them. The germline gives CDR1 MNHEY, CDR2 SMNVEV (reference sequence). The CDR3 loop spans 12 amino acids. The CDR3 region is CASSFTSGEQYF. In nucleotides, the CDR3 is TGTGCCAGCAGTTTCACATCGGGGGAGCAGTACTTC.

This clone showed up just a few times. This chain joins TRBV5-1 and TRBJ2-6, with D perhaps TRBD1 (6 bases). V lost 4 bases and J 4 bases, leaving 12 bases between the germline ends. Germline assignment: CDR1 SGHRS and CDR2 YFSETQ. The CDR3 extends over 15 amino acids. The CDR3 spells CASSPPGAGANVLTF. The CDR3 nucleotides read TGCGCCAGCAGCCCCCCAGGGGCCGGGGCCAACGTCCTGACTTTC.

This chain connects TRBV9 to TRBJ2-7; D is perhaps TRBD1 (6 bases). The CDR3 covers 16 residues. Germline loops: CDR1 SGDLS, CDR2 YYNGEE. Trimming took 3 bases from V and 0 from J, leaving 16 bases between them. CDR3 in amino acids: CASSAGETRVSYEQYF. CDR3 DNA: TGTGCCAGCAGCGCAGGGGAGACCAGGGTCTCCTACGAGCAGTACTTC.

The chain couples TRBV4-1 to TRBJ2-5; D gene uncertain. The J call may be wrong; the DNA end is better matched by TRBJ2-7. CDR3 length: 15 amino acids. Germline-derived CDR1 and CDR2 are MGHRA and YSYEKL. The CDR3 DNA follows: TGCGCCAGCAGCCAATCCGAGCTACCAAACTACGAGCAGTACTTC. This translates into CASSQSELPNYEQYF.